A single sample gave rise to the 20 T cell receptor beta chains below, sequenced in a study of T cells after posttransplantation cyclophosphamide. Cyclophosphamide on days +3 and +4 followed busulfan-fludarabine conditioning and a marrow graft. Clones were read by immunoSEQ multiplex PCR, and TCRdb kept only the in-frame ones, dropping some. Here the sample spans about 12,000 clones, about 90% being singletons. Material: PBMCs, obtained after allogeneic stem cell transplant with posttransplant cyclophosphamide. These receptors all come from a female patient under 45 who received an allogeneic stem cell transplant from an unrelated donor, was CMV-positive, and had no GVHD. Some of these T cells may belong to the graft donor.

This clone appeared a single time. The chain joins TRBV5-1 to TRBJ2-4; 11 nucleotides match TRBD2. This CDR3 contains 16 residues. The germline gives CDR1 SGHRS, CDR2 YFSETQ. V trimming: 0 bases; J trimming: 2 bases; junction bases outside the gene matches: 1. CDR3 in DNA: TGCGCCAGCAGCTTGGTAGCGGGGGGGCCCAAAAACATTCAGTACTTC. This sequence encodes CASSLVAGGPKNIQYF.

V usage is TRBV13 and J usage is TRBJ2-1; 9 bases agree with TRBD2. Losses at the gene ends were 2 bases for V and 3 bases for J; bases not matched to a gene: 14. This CDR3 comprises 19 residues. CDR1 is PRHDT and CDR2 is FYEKMQ in the germline V gene (reference sequence). In DNA form, the CDR3 reads TGTGCCAGCAGCTTACGGGGGCGCAGCCTAGCGGGGCACTACAATGAGCAGTTCTTC. It translates to CASSLRGRSLAGHYNEQFF. The full variable domain, completed using reference TRBV13 and TRBJ2-1, is AAGVIQSPRHLIKEKRETATLKCYPIPRHDTVYWYQQGPGQDPQFLISFYEKMQSDKGSIPDRFSAQQFSDYHSELNMSSLELGDSALYFCASSLRGRSLAGHYNEQFFGPGTRLTVL.

The chain has TRBV6-1 and TRBJ2-7; D might be TRBD1 (6 bases). Germline V gene data show CDR1 as MNHNS and CDR2 as SASEGT. This CDR3 is 15 amino acids long. V lost 6 bases and J 0 bases, leaving 15 bases between the germline ends. The CDR3 reads CASSLEGGSSYEQYF. The DNA of the CDR3 is TGTGCCAGCAGCCTCGAAGGGGGTAGCTCCTACGAGCAGTACTTC.

The chain couples TRBV5-4 to TRBJ2-3, with a weak D call TRBD2 (5 bases). V lost 4 bases and J 6 bases, leaving 15 bases between the germline ends. Looked up from germline, CDR1 is SGHNT and CDR2 is YYREEE (reference sequence). This CDR3 has 14 residues. Here the CDR3 reads CASSPEARSDTQYF. Written as DNA, the CDR3 is TGTGCCAGCAGCCCGGAGGCCCGGAGTGATACGCAGTATTTT.

This chain links TRBV29-1 with TRBJ2-7; 12 nucleotides align to TRBD1. Germline V gene sequence: CDR1 SQVTM, CDR2 ANQGSEA. The CDR3 runs to 15 residues. J gave up 6 bases and V 1 base, and 7 bases lay outside the gene matches. The CDR3 protein is CSVEGDRGRESEQYF. In nucleotides, the CDR3 is TGCAGCGTTGAAGGGGACAGGGGGCGAGAATCCGAGCAGTACTTC.

J is TRBJ1-2 and V is TRBV25-1; no reliable D call. The germline V gene has CDR1 MGHDK and CDR2 SYGVNS. With 4 bases removed from V and 6 bases from J, the gap between germline ends came to 9 bases. This CDR3 contains 12 residues. The CDR3 protein is CASSVNSHGYTF. The CDR3 coding sequence is TGTGCCAGCAGTGTGAATAGTCATGGCTACACCTTC.

The chain is built from TRBV6-1 and TRBJ2-1, with TRBD2 matching 11 bases. Germline V gene sequence: CDR1 MNHNS, CDR2 SASEGT. V trimming: 7 bases; J trimming: 7 bases; junction bases outside the gene matches: 6. The CDR3 is 14 amino acids. CDR3 sequence: CASMIAGGRNEQFF. DNA of the CDR3: TGTGCCAGCATGATAGCGGGGGGGCGGAATGAGCAGTTCTTC.

This clone was counted once. The J gene is TRBJ2-4, the V gene TRBV6-1, with TRBD2 matching over 7 bases. This CDR3 spans 16 amino acids. The V gene end was trimmed by 2 bases and the J gene end by 3 bases; junction bases not matched to a gene: 7. In germline, CDR1 is MNHNS, CDR2 SASEGT. CDR3 amino acids: CASSEPPGGGKNIQYF. Written as DNA, the CDR3 is TGTGCCAGCAGTGAACCACCGGGGGGAGGCAAAAACATTCAGTACTTC.

The chain uses TRBV7-3 and TRBJ1-6; no reliable D call. Germline CDR1 and CDR2: SGHTA and FQGTGA. Deletions cut 4 bases from V and 2 bases from J, with 9 bases between. This CDR3 spans 15 amino acids. CDR3 sequence reads: CASSSGRTYNSPLHF. CDR3 DNA: TGTGCCAGCAGCTCAGGTCGGACCTATAATTCACCCCTCCACTTT.

CDR3 residues: CASSLAGGEKLFF. DNA for the CDR3: TGTGCCAGCAGCTTGGCGGGGGGGGAAAAACTGTTTTTT. The chain couples TRBV5-4 to TRBJ1-4, with D possibly matching TRBD1 (5 bases). The CDR3 has 13 amino acids. Germline V gene data show CDR1 as SGHNT and CDR2 as YYREEE (reference sequence). Between the trimmed V and J ends, which lost 0 bases and 8 bases, there was a span of 8 bases.

This chain links TRBV2 with TRBJ2-5; D might be TRBD1 (6 bases). The CDR3 covers 14 residues. The V gene lost 6 bases and the J gene lost 2 bases, with 13 bases spanning the gap. Per germline, CDR1 SNHLY and CDR2 FYNNEI. Here the CDR3 DNA reads TGTGCCAGCAGCAACCTTAGGGGGCAAGAGACCCAGTACTTC. This encodes CASSNLRGQETQYF.

The chain is built from TRBV28 and TRBJ2-6, with TRBD1 matching 8 bases. The CDR3 contains 21 residues. Losses at the gene ends were 4 bases for V and 0 bases for J; bases not matched to a gene: 17. Germline V gene data show CDR1 as MDHEN and CDR2 as SYDVKM. The CDR3 DNA sequence: TGTGCCAGCAGTTACCCTTCCCAGGGGGCTCTAACCACCTCTGGGGCCAACGTCCTGACTTTC. Protein: CASSYPSQGALTTSGANVLTF.

J is TRBJ2-7 and V is TRBV11-3; 11 bases agree with TRBD2. The CDR3 totals 15 residues. The J segment lost 4 bases and the V segment lost 6 bases, leaving 8 bases of the junction unmatched. CDR1 is SGHNT and CDR2 is YENEEA in the germline V gene. As DNA, the CDR3 is TGTGCCAGCAGGAAGGGAACTAGCGGGAGTTACGAGCAGTACTTC. This encodes CASRKGTSGSYEQYF.

This sequence joins TRBV19 and TRBJ2-3, with D possibly matching TRBD2 (5 bases). The germline V and J ends were trimmed by 3 bases and 1 base, with 5 bases remaining between them. Germline CDR1 is LNHDA and CDR2 is SQIVND (reference sequence). This CDR3 region has 13 residues. CDR3 amino acids: CASSIGGTDTQYF. For the CDR3, the DNA is TGTGCCAGTAGTATCGGGGGCACAGATACGCAGTATTTT.

This clone was seen a single time. This sequence joins TRBV5-1 and TRBJ2-2; the D gene is possibly TRBD2 (6 bases). The germline V and J ends were trimmed by 3 bases and 6 bases, with 24 bases remaining between them. The V gene's germline CDR1 is SGHRS and CDR2 YFSETQ. CDR3 length equals 18 residues. DNA for the CDR3: TGCGCCAGCAGCTACGAAGTTAAAGGGGAGGCGGATTCCGGGGAGCTGTTTTTT. It is translated as CASSYEVKGEADSGELFF.

This chain uses TRBV5-1 with TRBJ2-3; 7 bases are a match to TRBD1. The CDR3 runs to 15 residues. Germline CDR1 and CDR2: SGHRS and YFSETQ. After removal of 5 bases from V and 5 bases from J, the junction contained 11 bases not matched to a gene. The CDR3 nucleotides are TGCGCCAGCAGAGTCACGACAGGGTTGGTAGATACGCAGTATTTT. It specifies CASRVTTGLVDTQYF. The full variable domain, with the rest looked up from reference TRBV5-1 and TRBJ2-3, is KAGVTQTPRYLIKTRGQQVTLSCSPISGHRSVSWYQQTPGQGLQFLFEYFSETQRNKGNFPGRFSGRQFSNSRSEMNVSTLELGDSALYLCASRVTTGLVDTQYFGPGTRLTVL.

The J gene is TRBJ1-2, the V gene TRBV6-5; D ambiguous. Trimming shortened V by 2 bases and J by 4 bases, and 14 bases separated the two germline ends. The germline V gene encodes CDR1 MNHEY and CDR2 SVGAGI. The CDR3 is 15 amino acids. This CDR3 reads CASSYGHPTPYGYTF. The CDR3 bases are TGTGCCAGCAGTTACGGCCACCCAACACCCTATGGCTACACCTTC.

The sample holds one count of this clone. The rearrangement uses TRBV18 and TRBJ1-1, with D tentatively TRBD1 (6 bases). The CDR3 runs to 17 residues. The V gene lost 4 bases and the J gene lost 7 bases, with 25 bases spanning the gap. Germline-derived CDR1 and CDR2 are KGHSH and LQKENI. CDR3 sequence reads: CASSQGGVATNRIEAFF. Written as DNA, the CDR3 is TGTGCCAGCTCACAAGGGGGGGTTGCTACAAACCGAATTGAAGCTTTCTTT.

The chain uses TRBV9 and TRBJ2-5; D perhaps matches TRBD2 (6 bases). The ends were cut back, 1 base at V and 0 bases at J, with 13 bases in the middle. Germline V gene data show CDR1 as SGDLS and CDR2 as YYNGEE. The CDR3 sequence is 16 residues long. This CDR3 is CASSVRGTSYQETQYF. CDR3 bases: TGTGCCAGCAGCGTACGCGGGACTTCGTACCAAGAGACCCAGTACTTC.

The chain has TRBV5-5 and TRBJ2-1; 10 nucleotides agree with TRBD2. The junction had 4 bases not matched to a gene; V was cut back by 4 bases and J by 9 bases. CDR1 and CDR2 from the germline V gene are SGHKS and YYEKEE (reference sequence). The CDR3 extends over 13 amino acids. Written as DNA, the CDR3 is TGTGCCAGCAGCCAGGAGCGGGGGGGTGAGCAGTTCTTC. Translation gives CASSQERGGEQFF.